This T cell receptor (beta chain) was sequenced for a study of beta chain features in type 1 diabetes. Regarding this clone: The antigen is unknown.

Central memory, naive, regulatory and stem cell-like memory CD4+ cells were sorted by CD45RO/CCR7/CD25/CD127/CD95/CD27. The sequenced template was cDNA made from the entire isolated RNA. The protocol was immunoSEQ multiplex PCR, while the TCRdb copy is restricted to in-frame clones and leaves out a portion. Of more than 550,000 clones in the sample, more than 12% were seen once. CDR1 is MNHEY, CDR2 SMNVEV, per germline (reference sequence). V lost 4 bases, J lost 1 base, and 4 bases lay in between. The CDR3 spans 12 residues. Study-level results: In all four CD4+ subsets, TCRB CDR3 length was significantly, moderately reduced in type 1 diabetes. HLA effects on TCRB rearrangement stayed unresolved here. Possibly, sequencing cDNA over-represented cells that had high TCR expression levels. Naive, central memory and Treg TCRB repertoires seemed to resemble each other more closely in patients than they did in healthy donors.

The receptor was isolated from a man aged 18 to 35 with type 1 diabetes. Sequencing input: naive CD4+ T cells from blood. The chain recombines TRBV27 with TRBJ2-5; D is undetermined. CDR3 protein: CASSSTQETQYF. The CDR3 DNA is TGTGCCAGCAGTTCCACCCAAGAGACCCAGTACTTC.